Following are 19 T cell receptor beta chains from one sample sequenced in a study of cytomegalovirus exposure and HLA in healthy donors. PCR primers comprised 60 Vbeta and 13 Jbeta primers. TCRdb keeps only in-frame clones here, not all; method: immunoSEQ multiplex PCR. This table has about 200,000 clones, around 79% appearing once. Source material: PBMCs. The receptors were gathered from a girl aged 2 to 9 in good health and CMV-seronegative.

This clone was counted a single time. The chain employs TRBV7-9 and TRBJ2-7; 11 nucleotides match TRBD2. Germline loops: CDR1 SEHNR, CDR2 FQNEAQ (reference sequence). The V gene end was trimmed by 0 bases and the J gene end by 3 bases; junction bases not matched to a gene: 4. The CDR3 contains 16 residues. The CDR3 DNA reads TGTGCCAGCAGCTTAGCAGTCGGGACTAGCGGCTACGAGCAGTACTTC. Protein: CASSLAVGTSGYEQYF.

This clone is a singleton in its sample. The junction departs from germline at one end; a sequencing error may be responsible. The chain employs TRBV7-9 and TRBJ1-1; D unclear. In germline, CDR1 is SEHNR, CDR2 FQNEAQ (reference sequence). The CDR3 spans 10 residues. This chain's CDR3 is CSSTTAVAFF. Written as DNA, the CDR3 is TGTTCCAGCACCACGGCGGTGGCTTTCTTT.

The CDR3 spells CASRRSGGGFSGANVLTF. CDR3 nucleotides: TGTGCCAGCAGGCGTTCGGGAGGGGGGTTCTCTGGGGCCAACGTCCTGACTTTC. The rearrangement links TRBV2 to TRBJ2-6, with 8 bases that match TRBD2. V lost 6 bases, J lost 0 bases, and 10 bases stayed unmatched. Germline V gives CDR1 SNHLY, CDR2 FYNNEI. The CDR3 covers 18 residues.

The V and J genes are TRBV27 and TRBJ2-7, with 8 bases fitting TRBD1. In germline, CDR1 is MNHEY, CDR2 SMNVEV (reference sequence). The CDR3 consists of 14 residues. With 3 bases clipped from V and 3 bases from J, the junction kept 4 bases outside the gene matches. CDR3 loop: CASSFSTGGYEQYF. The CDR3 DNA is TGTGCCAGCAGTTTTAGCACAGGGGGCTACGAGCAGTACTTC.

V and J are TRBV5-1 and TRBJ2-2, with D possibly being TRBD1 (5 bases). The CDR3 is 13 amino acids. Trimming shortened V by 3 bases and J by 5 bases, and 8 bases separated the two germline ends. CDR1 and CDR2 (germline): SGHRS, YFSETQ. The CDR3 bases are TGCGCCAGCAGCTCTGCAGGGACCGGGGAGCTGTTTTTT. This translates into CASSSAGTGELFF.

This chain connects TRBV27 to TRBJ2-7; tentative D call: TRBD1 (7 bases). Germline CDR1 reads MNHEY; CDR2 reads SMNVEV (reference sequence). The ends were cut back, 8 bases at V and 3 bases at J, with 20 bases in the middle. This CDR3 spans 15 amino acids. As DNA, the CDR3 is TGTGCCAGCTCCGCGGGGACAGCCTCTATCTACGAGCAGTACTTC. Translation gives CASSAGTASIYEQYF.

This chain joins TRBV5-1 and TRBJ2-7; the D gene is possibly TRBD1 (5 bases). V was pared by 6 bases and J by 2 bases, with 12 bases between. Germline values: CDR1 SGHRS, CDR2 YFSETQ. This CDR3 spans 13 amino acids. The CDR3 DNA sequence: TGCGCCAGCAAGGCAGGGATGACCTACGAGCAGTACTTC. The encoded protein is CASKAGMTYEQYF.

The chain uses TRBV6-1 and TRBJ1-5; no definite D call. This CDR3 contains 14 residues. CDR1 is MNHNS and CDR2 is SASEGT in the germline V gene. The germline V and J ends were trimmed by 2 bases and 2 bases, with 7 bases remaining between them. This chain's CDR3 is CASSETTGNQPQHF. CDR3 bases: TGTGCCAGCAGTGAAACTACTGGCAATCAGCCCCAGCATTTT.

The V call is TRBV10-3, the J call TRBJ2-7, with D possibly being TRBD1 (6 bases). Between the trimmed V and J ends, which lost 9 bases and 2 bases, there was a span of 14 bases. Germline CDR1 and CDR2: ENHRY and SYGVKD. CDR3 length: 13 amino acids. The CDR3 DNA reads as TGTGCCATATCAGGGGACATCCCCTACGAGCAGTACTTC. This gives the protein CAISGDIPYEQYF.

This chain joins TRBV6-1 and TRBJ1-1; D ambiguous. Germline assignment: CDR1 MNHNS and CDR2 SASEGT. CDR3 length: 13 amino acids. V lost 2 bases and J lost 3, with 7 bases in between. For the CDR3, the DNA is TGTGCCAGCAGTGAAACGGTGGACACTGAAGCTTTCTTT. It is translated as CASSETVDTEAFF.

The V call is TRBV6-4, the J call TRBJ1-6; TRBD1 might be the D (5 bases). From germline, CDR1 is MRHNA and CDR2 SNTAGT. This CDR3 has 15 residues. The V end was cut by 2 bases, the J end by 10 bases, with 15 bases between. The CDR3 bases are TGTGCCAGCAGTGACCGAATCAGGGCCTACTCACCCCTCCACTTT. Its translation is CASSDRIRAYSPLHF.

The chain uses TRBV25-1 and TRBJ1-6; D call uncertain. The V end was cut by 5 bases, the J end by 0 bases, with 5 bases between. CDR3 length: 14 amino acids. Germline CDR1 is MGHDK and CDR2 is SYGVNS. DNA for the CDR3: TGTGCCAGCAGTCCGAGCTCCTATAATTCACCCCTCCACTTT. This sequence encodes CASSPSSYNSPLHF.

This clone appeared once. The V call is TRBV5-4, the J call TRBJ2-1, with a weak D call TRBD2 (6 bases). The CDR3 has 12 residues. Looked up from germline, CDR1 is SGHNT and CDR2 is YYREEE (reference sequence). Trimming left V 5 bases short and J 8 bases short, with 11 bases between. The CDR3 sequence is CASRARGDEQFF. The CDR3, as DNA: TGTGCCAGCAGGGCCCGCGGGGATGAGCAGTTCTTC.

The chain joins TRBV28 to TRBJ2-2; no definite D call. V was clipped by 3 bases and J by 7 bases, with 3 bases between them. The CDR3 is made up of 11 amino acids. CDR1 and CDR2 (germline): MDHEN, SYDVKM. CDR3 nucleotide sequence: TGTGCCAGCAGTTTTAGCGGGGAGCTGTTTTTT. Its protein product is CASSFSGELFF.

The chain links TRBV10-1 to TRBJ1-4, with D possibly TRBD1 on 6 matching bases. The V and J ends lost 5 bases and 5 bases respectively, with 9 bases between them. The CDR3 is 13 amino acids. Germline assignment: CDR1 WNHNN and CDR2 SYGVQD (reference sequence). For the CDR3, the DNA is TGCGCCAGCAGTCCGGACAGAAATGAAAAACTGTTTTTT. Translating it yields CASSPDRNEKLFF.

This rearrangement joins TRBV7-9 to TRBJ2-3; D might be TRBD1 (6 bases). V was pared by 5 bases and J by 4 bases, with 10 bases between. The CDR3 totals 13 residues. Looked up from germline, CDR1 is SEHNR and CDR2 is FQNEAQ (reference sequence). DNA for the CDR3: TGTGCCAGCAGCGACAGGTCACCAGATACGCAGTATTTT. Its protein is CASSDRSPDTQYF.

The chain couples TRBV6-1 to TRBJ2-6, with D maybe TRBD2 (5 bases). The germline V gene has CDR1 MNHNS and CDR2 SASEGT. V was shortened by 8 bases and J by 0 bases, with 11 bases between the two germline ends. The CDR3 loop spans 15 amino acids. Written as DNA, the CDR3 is TGTGCCAGCGGAACTAGTATCTCTGGGGCCAACGTCCTGACTTTC. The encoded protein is CASGTSISGANVLTF.

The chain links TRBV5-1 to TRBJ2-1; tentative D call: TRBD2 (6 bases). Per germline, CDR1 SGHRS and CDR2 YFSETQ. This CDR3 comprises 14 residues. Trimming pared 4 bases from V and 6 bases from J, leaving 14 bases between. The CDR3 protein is CASSPGVPGNEQFF. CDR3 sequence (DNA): TGCGCCAGCAGCCCGGGAGTCCCAGGCAATGAGCAGTTCTTC.

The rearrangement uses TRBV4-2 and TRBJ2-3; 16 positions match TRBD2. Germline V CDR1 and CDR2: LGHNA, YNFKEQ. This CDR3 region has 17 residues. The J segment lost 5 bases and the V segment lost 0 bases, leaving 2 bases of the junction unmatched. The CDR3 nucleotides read TGTGCCAGCAGCCAAGAGGGACTAGCGGGAGGGATAGATACGCAGTATTTT. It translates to CASSQEGLAGGIDTQYF.